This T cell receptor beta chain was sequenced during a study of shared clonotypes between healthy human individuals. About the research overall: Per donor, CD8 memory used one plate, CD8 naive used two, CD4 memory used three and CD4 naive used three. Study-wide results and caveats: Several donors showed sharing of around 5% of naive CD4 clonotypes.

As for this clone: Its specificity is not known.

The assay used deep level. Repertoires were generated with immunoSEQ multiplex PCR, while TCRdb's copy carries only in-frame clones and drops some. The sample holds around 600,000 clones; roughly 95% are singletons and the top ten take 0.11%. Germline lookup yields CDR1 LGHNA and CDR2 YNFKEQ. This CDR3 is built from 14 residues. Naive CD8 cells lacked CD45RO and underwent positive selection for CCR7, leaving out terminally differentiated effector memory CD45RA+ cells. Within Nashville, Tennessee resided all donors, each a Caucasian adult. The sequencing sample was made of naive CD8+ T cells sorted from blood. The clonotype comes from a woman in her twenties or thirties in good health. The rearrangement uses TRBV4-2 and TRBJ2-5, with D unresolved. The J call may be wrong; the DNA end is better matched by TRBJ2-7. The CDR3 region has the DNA TGTGCCAGCAGCCAAGGGGCTCTGAGCTACGAGCAGTACTTC. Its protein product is CASSQGALSYEQYF.